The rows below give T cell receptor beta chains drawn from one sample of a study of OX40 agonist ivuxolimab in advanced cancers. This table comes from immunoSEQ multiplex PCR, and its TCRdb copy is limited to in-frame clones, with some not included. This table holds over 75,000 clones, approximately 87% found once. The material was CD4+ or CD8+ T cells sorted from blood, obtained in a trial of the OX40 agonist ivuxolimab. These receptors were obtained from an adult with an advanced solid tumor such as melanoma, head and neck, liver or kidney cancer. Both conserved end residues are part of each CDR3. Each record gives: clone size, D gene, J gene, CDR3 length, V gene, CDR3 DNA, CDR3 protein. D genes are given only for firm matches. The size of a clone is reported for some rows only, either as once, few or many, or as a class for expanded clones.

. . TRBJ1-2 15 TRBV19 TGTGCCAGTAGTATAGCTGGCCGAGGTATCGGTGGCTACACCTTC CASSIAGRGIGGYTF
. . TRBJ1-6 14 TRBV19 TGTGCCAGTAGTATAGGTTCGGTTAATTCACCCCTCCACTTT CASSIGSVNSPLHF
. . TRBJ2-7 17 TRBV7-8 TGTGCCAGCAGCTTAGCCTCAGGGCGAATGGGGCCCTACGAGCAGTACTTC CASSLASGRMGPYEQYF
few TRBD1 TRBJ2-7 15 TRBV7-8 TGTGCCAGCAGCCCTCAGGGGGCGGTCTCCTACGAGCAGTACTTC CASSPQGAVSYEQYF
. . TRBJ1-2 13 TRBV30 TGTGCCTGGTCCCGGGGGCGCAACTATGGCTACACCTTC CAWSRGRNYGYTF
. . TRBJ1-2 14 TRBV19 TGTGCCAGTAGTATCTACGGAGAAGGCTATGGCTACACCTTC CASSIYGEGYGYTF
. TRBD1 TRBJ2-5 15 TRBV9 TGTGCCAGCAGCGACTGGACAGGGGGACAAGAGACCCAGTACTTC CASSDWTGGQETQYF
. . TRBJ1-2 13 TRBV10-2 TGCGCCAGCAGTGCCCAGGGGCCCTATGGCTACACCTTC CASSAQGPYGYTF
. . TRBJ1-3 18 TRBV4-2 TGTGCCAGCAGCCAACCACCCCCCCTACAGGGCTCTGGAAACACCATATATTTT CASSQPPPLQGSGNTIYF
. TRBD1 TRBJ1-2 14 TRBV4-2 TGTGCCAGCAGCCCGATCGACAGGGGGCCCGGCTACACCTTC CASSPIDRGPGYTF
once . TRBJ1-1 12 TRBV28 TGTGCCAGCAGTCCAAGGGGTACTGAAGCTTTCTTT CASSPRGTEAFF
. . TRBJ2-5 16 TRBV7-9 TGTGCCAGCAGCTTAGGGTCGGCGGTACTACAAGAGACCCAGTACTTC CASSLGSAVLQETQYF
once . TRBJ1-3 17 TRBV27 TGTGCCAGCAGCCGGGTCGGATTACCACCCTCTGGAAACACCATATATTTT CASSRVGLPPSGNTIYF
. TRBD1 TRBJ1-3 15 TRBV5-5 TGTGCCAGCAGCTTGGGACAGGGGGCTGGAAACACCATATATTTT CASSLGQGAGNTIYF
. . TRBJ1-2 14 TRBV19 TGTGCCACCACTAGACTGCCGTCTAACTATGGCTACACCTTC CATTRLPSNYGYTF
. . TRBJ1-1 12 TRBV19 TGTGCCAGTTTACGGCAGAACACTGAAGCTTTCTTT CASLRQNTEAFF
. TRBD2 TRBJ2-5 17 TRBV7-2 TGTGCCAGCAGCGACCACCTACTAGCGGGAGGGATTGAGACCCAGTACTTC CASSDHLLAGGIETQYF
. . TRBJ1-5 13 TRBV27 TGTGCCAGCAGTTACGGCCGGCATCAGCCCCAGCATTTT CASSYGRHQPQHF
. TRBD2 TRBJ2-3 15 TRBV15 TGTGCCACCAGCAGAGAACTAGCGAGCACAGATACGCAGTATTTT CATSRELASTDTQYF
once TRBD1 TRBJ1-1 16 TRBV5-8 TGTGCCAGCAGCCGGGAAACGGGACAGGGGAACACTGAAGCTTTCTTT CASSRETGQGNTEAFF
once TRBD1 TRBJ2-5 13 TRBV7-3 TGTGCCAGCAGCCGGGGACAGCAAGAGACCCAGTACTTC CASSRGQQETQYF
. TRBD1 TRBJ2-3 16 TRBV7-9 TGTGCCAGCAGCTCAAATAGTCAGGGGGCCACAGATACGCAGTATTTT CASSSNSQGATDTQYF
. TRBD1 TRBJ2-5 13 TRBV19 TGTGCCAGTAGTACGGGACAGCAAGAGACCCAGTACTTC CASSTGQQETQYF
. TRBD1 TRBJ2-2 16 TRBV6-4 TGTGCCAGCAGCCCCGCAGGGGGCTCAAACACCGGGGAGCTGTTTTTT CASSPAGGSNTGELFF
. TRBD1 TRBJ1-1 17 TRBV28 TGTGCCAGCGGCCTATCCGGGACAGGGGGCGCGGGCACTGAAGCTTTCTTT CASGLSGTGGAGTEAFF
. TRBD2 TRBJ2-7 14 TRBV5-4 TGTGCCAGCAGCTCCCTAGCGGCCCGGGACGAGCAGTACTTC CASSSLAARDEQYF
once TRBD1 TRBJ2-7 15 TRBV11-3 TGTGCCAGCAGCTTAATGGACAGGGGGCTATACGAGCAGTACTTC CASSLMDRGLYEQYF
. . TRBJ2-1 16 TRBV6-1 TGTGCCAGCAGTGAAGCTGATAGGGAACACTACAATGAGCAGTTCTTC CASSEADREHYNEQFF
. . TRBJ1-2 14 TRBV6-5 TGTGCCAGCAGTGGGGACACACTTAACTATGGCTACACCTTC CASSGDTLNYGYTF
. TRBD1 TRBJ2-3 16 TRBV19 TGTGCCAGTAGTCCAAGGACAGGGGCGTCAGGGGATACGCAGTATTTT CASSPRTGASGDTQYF
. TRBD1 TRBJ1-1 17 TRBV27 TGTGCCAGCCGACGAGAGGGGGCCAACTATATGAACACTGAAGCTTTCTTT CASRREGANYMNTEAFF
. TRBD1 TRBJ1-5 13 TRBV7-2 TGTGCCAGCAGTCGACAGGGCGGTCAGCCCCAGCATTTT CASSRQGGQPQHF
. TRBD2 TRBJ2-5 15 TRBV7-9 TGTGCCAGCAGCCACGGGACTAGTTCTCAAGAGACCCAGTACTTC CASSHGTSSQETQYF
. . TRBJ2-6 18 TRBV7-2 TGTGCCAGCAGCTTATTACAAGGGCTGGGCTCTGGGGCCAACGTCCTGACTTTC CASSLLQGLGSGANVLTF
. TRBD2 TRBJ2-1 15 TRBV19 TGTGCCAGTAGTATCGAACTAGCGAATTACAATGAGCAGTTCTTC CASSIELANYNEQFF
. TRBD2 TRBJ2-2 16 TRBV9 TGTGCCAGCAGCGGCGGTGGGCTAGCGGGCACCGGGGAGCTGTTTTTT CASSGGGLAGTGELFF
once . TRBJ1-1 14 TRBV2 TGTGCCAGCAGCGACATCCTTCTGAACACTGAAGCTTTCTTT CASSDILLNTEAFF
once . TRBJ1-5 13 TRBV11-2 TGTGCCAGCAGCTTAGGACACAATCAGCCCCAGCATTTT CASSLGHNQPQHF
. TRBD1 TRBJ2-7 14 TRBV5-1 TGCGCCAGCAGCTTCGACAGGGTCTCCTACGAGCAGTACTTC CASSFDRVSYEQYF
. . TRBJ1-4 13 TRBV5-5 TGTGCCAGCAGCTTGGGAGGGAATGAAAAACTGTTTTTT CASSLGGNEKLFF
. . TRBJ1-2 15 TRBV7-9 TGTGCCAGCAGCTTAGAATGGGCGGGCAACTATGGCTACACCTTC CASSLEWAGNYGYTF
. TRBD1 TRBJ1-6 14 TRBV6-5 TGTGCCAGCAGTTATAACAGGGGCAATTCACCCCTCCACTTT CASSYNRGNSPLHF